The 31 T cell receptor beta chains presented below share a single source sample, sequenced in a study of cytomegalovirus exposure and HLA in healthy donors. PCR used 60 Vbeta primers and 13 Jbeta primers. Measured with immunoSEQ multiplex PCR; TCRdb has only the in-frame clones, and not every one. The sample holds approximately 210,000 clones, 87% seen once. The sequenced material came from PBMCs. These receptors all stem from a man aged 30-40 years in good health and CMV-seronegative.

This chain uses TRBV6-5 with TRBJ2-7; 10 nucleotides match TRBD1. Germline V gives CDR1 MNHEY, CDR2 SVGAGI. The CDR3 contains 15 residues. V gave up 5 bases and J gave up 7 bases; unmatched junction bases: 11. The DNA for the CDR3 is TGTGCCAGCAGTCTCCCCGGGACAGGGGTAGGGGAGCAGTACTTC. Its translation: CASSLPGTGVGEQYF.

V is TRBV28 and J is TRBJ2-1; perhaps TRBD2 as D (6 bases). Per the germline V gene, CDR1 is MDHEN and CDR2 is SYDVKM. The CDR3 is made up of 14 amino acids. Trimming took 7 bases from V and 5 from J, leaving 15 bases between them. The CDR3 DNA is TGTGCCAGCAATGAAGCGGGCCGCCACAATGAGCAGTTCTTC. This sequence encodes CASNEAGRHNEQFF.

The chain has TRBV6-4 and TRBJ2-7; TRBD2 aligns across 11 bases. This CDR3 contains 16 residues. CDR1 is MRHNA, CDR2 SNTAGT, per germline. Unmatched junction bases numbered 9, after V lost 6 bases and J lost 2 bases. The DNA for the CDR3 is TGTGCCAGCAGGGACGCCGGGACTAGCGGCACCTACGAGCAGTACTTC. This encodes CASRDAGTSGTYEQYF.

The chain combines TRBV2 with TRBJ1-5; possible D gene TRBD1, 5 bases. Deletions cut 6 bases from V and 5 bases from J, with 14 bases between. The CDR3 loop spans 14 amino acids. The germline gives CDR1 SNHLY, CDR2 FYNNEI. CDR3: CASSATGVDQPQHF. The DNA of the CDR3 is TGTGCCAGCAGCGCCACAGGAGTGGATCAGCCCCAGCATTTT. The full variable domain, rest sourced from reference TRBV2 and TRBJ1-5, is EPEVTQTPSHQVTQMGQEVILRCVPISNHLYFYWYRQILGQKVEFLVSFYNNEISEKSEIFDDQFSVERPDGSNFTLKIRSTKLEDSAMYFCASSATGVDQPQHFGDGTRLSIL.

The chain employs TRBV7-9 and TRBJ2-5; 16 bases line up with TRBD2. The CDR3 is made up of 17 amino acids. Germline V lookup: CDR1 SEHNR, CDR2 FQNEAQ (reference sequence). J was trimmed by 0 bases and V by 5 bases; bases with no gene match: 3. CDR3 loop: CASSPGLAGGYQETQYF. CDR3 DNA: TGTGCCAGCAGCCCGGGACTAGCGGGAGGGTACCAAGAGACCCAGTACTTC. The full variable domain, its missing parts supplied by reference TRBV7-9 and TRBJ2-5, is DTGVSQNPRHKITKRGQNVTFRCDPISEHNRLYWYRQTLGQGPEFLTYFQNEAQLEKSRLLSDRFSAERPKGSFSTLEIQRTEQGDSAMYLCASSPGLAGGYQETQYFGPGTRLLVL.

This clone was detected only a few times. The V call is TRBV5-8, the J call TRBJ1-6; TRBD1 might be the D (6 bases). Trimming removed 0 bases at V and 8 bases at J, with 9 bases between. CDR1 SGHTS and CDR2 YDEGEE come from the germline V gene. The CDR3 sequence is 14 residues long. CDR3 DNA sequence: TGTGCCAGCAGCTTGGGGAACAGGGATTCACCCCTCCACTTT. It translates to CASSLGNRDSPLHF. Complete variable domain (other parts from reference TRBV5-8 and TRBJ1-6): EAGVTQSPTHLIKTRGQQATLRCSPISGHTSVYWYQQALGLGLQFLLWYDEGEERNRGNFPPRFSGRQFPNYSSELNVNALELEDSALYLCASSLGNRDSPLHFGNGTRLTVT.

The chain carries TRBV2 and TRBJ1-4; D is perhaps TRBD1 (5 bases). Trimming shortened V by 9 bases and J by 0 bases, and 11 bases separated the two germline ends. CDR3 length: 14 amino acids. Germline V CDR1 and CDR2: SNHLY, FYNNEI. CDR3 residues: CASLGGATNEKLFF. The CDR3 DNA follows: TGTGCCAGTCTGGGGGGGGCAACTAATGAAAAACTGTTTTTT.

This chain joins TRBV6-1 and TRBJ1-5; 9 bases agree with TRBD1. V was pared by 2 bases and J by 6 bases, with 11 bases of the junction left unmatched. The germline gives CDR1 MNHNS, CDR2 SASEGT. CDR3 length equals 17 residues. Written as DNA, the CDR3 is TGTGCCAGCAGTGAATCCGCCGGGACAGGGATTGGTCAGCCCCAGCATTTT. This sequence encodes CASSESAGTGIGQPQHF.

This rearrangement joins TRBV28 to TRBJ2-1; D is ambiguous. This CDR3 is built from 12 residues. The V and J ends lost 7 bases and 2 bases respectively, with 6 bases between them. Germline CDR1 MDHEN, CDR2 SYDVKM. CDR3 DNA: TGTGCCAGCATCTCCCCCTACAATGAGCAGTTCTTC. Translation: CASISPYNEQFF. The complete variable domain, with remaining parts taken from reference TRBV28 and TRBJ2-1, reads DVKVTQSSRYLVKRTGEKVFLECVQDMDHENMFWYRQDPGLGLRLIYFSYDVKMKEKGDIPEGYSVSREKKERFSLILESASTNQTSMYLCASISPYNEQFFGPGTRLTVL.

The gene calls are TRBV2 and TRBJ2-4; tentatively, D is TRBD2 (5 bases). Germline assignment: CDR1 SNHLY and CDR2 FYNNEI. CDR3 length: 14 residues. V was clipped by 6 bases and J by 3 bases, with 12 bases between them. CDR3 nucleotides: TGTGCCAGCAGGCTGAGGGTTGACAAAAACATTCAGTACTTC. Protein sequence: CASRLRVDKNIQYF.

This sequence joins TRBV4-3 and TRBJ2-5; tentatively, D is TRBD2 (5 bases). Trimming removed 1 base at V and 3 bases at J, with 6 bases between. The CDR3 runs 13 residues. Germline CDR1 LGHNA, CDR2 YSLEER. CDR3 coding DNA: TGCGCCAGCAGCCAAGTCGGGGAAGAGACCCAGTACTTC. It is translated as CASSQVGEETQYF.

This rearrangement joins TRBV30 to TRBJ2-4, with TRBD1 matching over 9 bases. Germline-derived CDR1 and CDR2 are GTSNPN and SVGIG (reference sequence). V dropped 4 bases and J dropped 8; count of bases not matched to a gene: 3. The CDR3 has 12 amino acids. CDR3 sequence reads: CAWKRDRDIQYF. CDR3 in DNA: TGTGCCTGGAAAAGGGACAGGGACATTCAGTACTTC.

V usage is TRBV7-9 and J usage is TRBJ1-3; 9 nucleotides align to TRBD1. V dropped 5 bases and J dropped 0; count of bases not matched to a gene: 8. Per the germline V gene, CDR1 is SEHNR and CDR2 is FQNEAQ (reference sequence). This CDR3 comprises 17 residues. CDR3 sequence reads: CASSPPGQGSSGNTIYF. In DNA form, the CDR3 reads TGTGCCAGCAGCCCTCCGGGACAGGGAAGCTCTGGAAACACCATATATTTT.

A note on this clone: Other DNA sequences within the sample encode an identical CDR3. This chain links TRBV9 with TRBJ2-1; no firm D call. CDR3 length: 14 amino acids. V lost 0 bases and J lost 0, with 4 bases in between. Germline V gene sequence: CDR1 SGDLS, CDR2 YYNGEE. The CDR3 bases are TGTGCCAGCAGCGTAGCGGGCTCCTACAATGAGCAGTTCTTC. Translating gives CASSVAGSYNEQFF.

The rearrangement joins TRBV11-2 to TRBJ1-6, with D perhaps matching TRBD1 (6 bases). This CDR3 has 19 amino acids. V shed 2 bases and J shed 7 bases, with 24 bases lying between them. CDR1 and CDR2 from the germline V gene are SGHAT and FQNNGV. DNA for the CDR3: TGTGCCAGCAGCTTAATTGGGCCAGGGGCTCTCAGGGCAAATTCACCCCTCCACTTT. As protein: CASSLIGPGALRANSPLHF.

This chain uses TRBV2 with TRBJ2-7; D perhaps matches TRBD1 (5 bases). In germline, CDR1 is SNHLY, CDR2 FYNNEI. The CDR3 runs 12 residues. With 6 bases removed from V and 6 bases from J, the gap between germline ends came to 12 bases. In DNA, the CDR3 is TGTGCCAGCAGGTGGCGTGGGGCCGAGCAGTACTTC. This sequence encodes CASRWRGAEQYF.

This clone was observed a handful of times. The chain recombines TRBV5-1 with TRBJ2-7; TRBD2 is a possible D gene (6 bases). Trimming stripped 3 bases from V and 5 bases from J, with 15 bases between. Germline V gene lookup returns CDR1 SGHRS and CDR2 YFSETQ. This CDR3 contains 14 residues. CDR3: CASSWRAGPDEQYF. CDR3 in DNA: TGCGCCAGCAGCTGGAGGGCAGGGCCCGACGAGCAGTACTTC. The complete variable domain, with remaining parts taken from reference TRBV5-1 and TRBJ2-7, reads KAGVTQTPRYLIKTRGQQVTLSCSPISGHRSVSWYQQTPGQGLQFLFEYFSETQRNKGNFPGRFSGRQFSNSRSEMNVSTLELGDSALYLCASSWRAGPDEQYFGPGTRLTVT.

The gene calls are TRBV7-8 and TRBJ2-2, with 11 nucleotides matching TRBD2. There are 16 residues in the CDR3. Germline V gene sequence: CDR1 SGHVS, CDR2 FQNEAQ. The junction had 4 bases not matched to a gene; V was cut back by 1 base and J by 6 bases. The CDR3 DNA is TGTGCCAGCAGCTTAGTCCTAGCGGGGGGCCCCGGGGAGCTGTTTTTT. This translates into CASSLVLAGGPGELFF.

This clone was seen only a few times. This chain uses TRBV11-3 with TRBJ2-2, with TRBD1 matching 7 bases. The CDR3 sequence is 17 residues long. Germline V gene data show CDR1 as SGHNT and CDR2 as YENEEA. The V segment lost 2 bases and the J segment 2 bases; nucleotides outside the gene matches: 8. CDR3 sequence: CASSLLKGAGNTGELFF. Written as DNA, the CDR3 is TGTGCCAGCAGCTTACTTAAGGGGGCTGGAAACACCGGGGAGCTGTTTTTT.

The chain combines TRBV5-1 with TRBJ1-2; 7 positions agree with TRBD1. CDR1 SGHRS and CDR2 YFSETQ come from the germline V gene. CDR3 length: 14 amino acids. Trimming removed 4 bases from V and 8 bases from J; junction bases left unmatched: 11. CDR3 DNA: TGCGCCAGCAGCCCCGGACAGGTCTCGGAGGGCTACACCTTC. Protein sequence: CASSPGQVSEGYTF.

The sample holds one count of this clone. V gene TRBV5-1 combines with J gene TRBJ2-2, with D hard to call. Germline values: CDR1 SGHRS, CDR2 YFSETQ. The germline V and J ends were trimmed by 1 base and 6 bases, with 19 bases remaining between them. This CDR3 contains 17 residues. The CDR3 coding sequence is TGCGCCAGCAGCTTGTCGCCAACATTATCTTCCTCCGGGGAGCTGTTTTTT. It translates to CASSLSPTLSSSGELFF.

The V gene is TRBV7-2, the J gene TRBJ2-7; 9 nucleotides line up with TRBD1. Germline CDR1 reads SGHTA; CDR2 reads FQGNSA. The CDR3 length is 15 residues. Germline trimming cut 0 bases from V and 4 bases from J; bases unmatched to any gene: 4. Written as DNA, the CDR3 is TGTGCCAGCAGCTTAGCGCCACAGGGGGCGTACGAGCAGTACTTC. Translated, it gives CASSLAPQGAYEQYF. The full variable domain, completed using reference TRBV7-2 and TRBJ2-7, is GAGVSQSPSNKVTEKGKDVELRCDPISGHTALYWYRQSLGQGLEFLIYFQGNSAPDKSGLPSDRFSAERTGGSVSTLTIQRTQQEDSAVYLCASSLAPQGAYEQYFGPGTRLTVT.

This CDR3 reads CASSPDRGGRTYNSPLHF. In DNA form, the CDR3 reads TGTGCCAGCTCACCGGACAGGGGGGGACGTACCTATAATTCACCCCTCCACTTT. J is TRBJ1-6 and V is TRBV18, with TRBD1 matching 10 bases. Germline loops: CDR1 KGHSH, CDR2 LQKENI. The CDR3 has 18 residues. V lost 3 bases, J lost 2 bases, and 7 bases stayed unmatched.

The V and J genes are TRBV18 and TRBJ1-2, with TRBD1 matching over 7 bases. Germline lookup yields CDR1 KGHSH and CDR2 LQKENI. There are 15 residues in the CDR3. V lost 3 bases, J lost 6 bases, and 10 bases stayed unmatched. The CDR3 sequence is CASSPLDRVADGYTF. In nucleotides, the CDR3 is TGTGCCAGCTCACCCCTAGACAGGGTCGCGGATGGCTACACCTTC. The full variable domain, in which reference TRBV18 and TRBJ1-2 provide the parts outside the CDR3, is NAGVMQNPRHLVRRRGQEARLRCSPMKGHSHVYWYRQLPEEGLKFMVYLQKENIIDESGMPKERFSAEFPKEGPSILRIQQVVRGDSAAYFCASSPLDRVADGYTFGSGTRLTVV.

In this sample, this clone turned up a few times. The J gene is TRBJ1-5, the V gene TRBV10-2; 7 nucleotides agree with TRBD1. The CDR3 contains 15 residues. V lost 6 bases, J lost 1 base, and 6 bases stayed unmatched. The germline V gene encodes CDR1 WSHSY and CDR2 SAAADI. In DNA, the CDR3 is TGCGCCAGCAGAGACTCGGGACAGAGCAATCAGCCCCAGCATTTT. Protein: CASRDSGQSNQPQHF.

The V gene is TRBV2, the J gene TRBJ1-1; no reliable D call. CDR1 SNHLY and CDR2 FYNNEI come from the germline V gene. V lost 6 bases and J 3 bases, leaving 14 bases between the germline ends. The CDR3 covers 14 residues. Here the CDR3 reads CASSLSLSYTEAFF. In DNA form, the CDR3 reads TGTGCCAGCAGCCTCAGTTTATCCTACACTGAAGCTTTCTTT.

V is TRBV28 and J is TRBJ2-7, with D possibly TRBD1 on 5 matching bases. CDR1 is MDHEN and CDR2 is SYDVKM in the germline V gene. Trimming stripped 5 bases from V and 4 bases from J, with 9 bases between. The CDR3 is 12 amino acids. CDR3 protein: CASSAQGYEQYF. CDR3 nucleotides: TGTGCCAGCAGTGCGCAGGGTTACGAGCAGTACTTC.

The V call is TRBV6-1, the J call TRBJ1-5; the D is unclear. Trimming stripped 5 bases from V and 4 bases from J, with 12 bases between. The germline V gene has CDR1 MNHNS and CDR2 SASEGT. The CDR3 length is 14 residues. The CDR3 DNA sequence: TGTGCCAGCAGTCTTAACACCAATAATCAGCCCCAGCATTTT. Protein product: CASSLNTNNQPQHF.

This chain connects TRBV28 to TRBJ1-2; D is unclear. Germline loops: CDR1 MDHEN, CDR2 SYDVKM. The germline V and J ends were trimmed by 5 bases and 8 bases, with 15 bases remaining between them. The CDR3 is made up of 13 amino acids. The CDR3 loop is CASSGPNVSGYTF. The CDR3 bases are TGTGCCAGCAGTGGTCCGAATGTAAGCGGCTACACCTTC.

The chain joins TRBV7-2 to TRBJ2-2, with D unresolved. The CDR3 spans 14 residues. Trimming took off 3 bases at V and 8 bases at J, with 13 bases between the two ends. Germline CDR1 and CDR2: SGHTA and FQGNSA. This CDR3 is CASSLARGGGELFF. The CDR3 nucleotides are TGTGCCAGCAGCTTGGCACGCGGCGGAGGGGAGCTGTTTTTT.

The CDR3 DNA sequence: TGTGCCAGCAGCCAAACTAGCGGCTATGGCTACACCTTC. It encodes CASSQTSGYGYTF. The V gene is TRBV4-2, the J gene TRBJ1-2; D gene ambiguous. Germline CDR1 reads LGHNA; CDR2 reads YNFKEQ. V dropped 2 bases and J dropped 4 bases, with 8 bases sitting between them. The CDR3 sequence is 13 residues long.